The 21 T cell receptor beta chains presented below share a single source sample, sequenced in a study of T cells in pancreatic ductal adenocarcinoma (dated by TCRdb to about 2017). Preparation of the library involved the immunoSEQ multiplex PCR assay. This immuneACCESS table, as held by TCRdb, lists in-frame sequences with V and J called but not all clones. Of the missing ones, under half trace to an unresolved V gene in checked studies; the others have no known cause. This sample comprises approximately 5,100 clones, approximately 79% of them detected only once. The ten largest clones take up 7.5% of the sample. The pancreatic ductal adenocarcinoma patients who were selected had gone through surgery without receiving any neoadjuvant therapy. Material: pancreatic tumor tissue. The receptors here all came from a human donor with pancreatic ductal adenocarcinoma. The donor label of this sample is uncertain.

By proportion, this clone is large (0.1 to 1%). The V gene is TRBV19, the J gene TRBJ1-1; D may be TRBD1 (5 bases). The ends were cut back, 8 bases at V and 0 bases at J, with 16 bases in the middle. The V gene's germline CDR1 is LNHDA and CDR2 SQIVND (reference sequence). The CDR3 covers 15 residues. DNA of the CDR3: TGTGCCAGTTTTTCTAGGGGTACTTTGAACACTGAAGCTTTCTTT. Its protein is CASFSRGTLNTEAFF.

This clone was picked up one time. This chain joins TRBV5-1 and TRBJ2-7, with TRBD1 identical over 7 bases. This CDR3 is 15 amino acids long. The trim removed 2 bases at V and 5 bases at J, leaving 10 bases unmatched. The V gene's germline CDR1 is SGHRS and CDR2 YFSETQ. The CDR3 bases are TGCGCCAGCAGCTTTGACAGGGCCCCCTTGAACGAGCAGTACTTC. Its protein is CASSFDRAPLNEQYF.

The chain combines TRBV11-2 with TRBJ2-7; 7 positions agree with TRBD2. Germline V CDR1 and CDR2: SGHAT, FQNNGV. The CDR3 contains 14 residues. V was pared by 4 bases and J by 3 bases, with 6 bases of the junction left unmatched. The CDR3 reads CASSWDRTSYEQYF. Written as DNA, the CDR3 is TGTGCCAGCAGCTGGGACCGGACTAGCTACGAGCAGTACTTC.

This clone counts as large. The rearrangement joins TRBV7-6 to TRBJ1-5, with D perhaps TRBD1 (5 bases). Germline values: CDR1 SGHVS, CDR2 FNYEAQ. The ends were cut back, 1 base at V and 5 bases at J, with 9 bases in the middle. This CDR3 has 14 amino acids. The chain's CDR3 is CASSLVGADQPQHF. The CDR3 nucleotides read TGTGCCAGCAGCTTAGTCGGGGCTGATCAGCCCCAGCATTTT.

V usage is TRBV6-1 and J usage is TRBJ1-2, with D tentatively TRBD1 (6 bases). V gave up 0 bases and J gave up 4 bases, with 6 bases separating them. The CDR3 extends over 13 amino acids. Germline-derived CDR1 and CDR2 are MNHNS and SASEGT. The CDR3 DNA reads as TGTGCCAGCAGTGAAGCAGGGGGCTATGGCTACACCTTC. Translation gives CASSEAGGYGYTF.

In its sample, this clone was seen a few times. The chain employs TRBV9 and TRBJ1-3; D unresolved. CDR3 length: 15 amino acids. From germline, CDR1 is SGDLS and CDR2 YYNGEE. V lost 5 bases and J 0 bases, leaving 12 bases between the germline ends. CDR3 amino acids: CASSVDHSSGNTIYF. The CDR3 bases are TGTGCCAGCAGTGTGGACCACTCCTCTGGAAACACCATATATTTT.

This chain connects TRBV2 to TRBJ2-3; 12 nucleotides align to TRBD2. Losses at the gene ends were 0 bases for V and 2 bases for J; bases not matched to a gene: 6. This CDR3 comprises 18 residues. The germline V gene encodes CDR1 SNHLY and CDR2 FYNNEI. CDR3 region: CASSEAGTSGWDTDTQYF. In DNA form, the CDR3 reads TGTGCCAGCAGTGAAGCGGGGACTAGCGGGTGGGACACAGATACGCAGTATTTT.

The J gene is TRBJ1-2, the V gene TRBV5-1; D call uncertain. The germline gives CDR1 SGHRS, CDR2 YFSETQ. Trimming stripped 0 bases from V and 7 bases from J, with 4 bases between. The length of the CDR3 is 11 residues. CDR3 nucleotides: TGCGCCAGCAGCTTGGACGGTGGCTACACCTTC. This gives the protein CASSLDGGYTF.

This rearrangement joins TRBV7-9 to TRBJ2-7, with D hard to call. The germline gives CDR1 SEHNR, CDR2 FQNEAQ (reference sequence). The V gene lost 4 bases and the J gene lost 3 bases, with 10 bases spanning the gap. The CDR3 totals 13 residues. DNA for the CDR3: TGTGCCAGCAGCTCGGGCCCCAACTACGAGCAGTACTTC. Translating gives CASSSGPNYEQYF.

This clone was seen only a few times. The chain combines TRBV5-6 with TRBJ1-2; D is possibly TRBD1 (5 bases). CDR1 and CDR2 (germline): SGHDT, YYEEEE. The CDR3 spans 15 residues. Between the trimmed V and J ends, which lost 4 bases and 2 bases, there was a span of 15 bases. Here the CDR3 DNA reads TGTGCCAGCAGCCGGCCAGGGATGCCCAACTATGGCTACACCTTC. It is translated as CASSRPGMPNYGYTF.

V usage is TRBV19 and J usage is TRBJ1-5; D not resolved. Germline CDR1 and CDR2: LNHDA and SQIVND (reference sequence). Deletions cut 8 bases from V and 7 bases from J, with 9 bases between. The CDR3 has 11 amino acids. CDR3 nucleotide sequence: TGTGCCAGTTTCGACCAACAGCCCCAGCATTTT. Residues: CASFDQQPQHF.

The CDR3 loop reads CASSLLQLRTGSSGNTIYF. For the CDR3, the DNA is TGTGCCAGCAGCTTATTACAATTGCGGACAGGGTCCTCTGGAAACACCATATATTTT. The chain employs TRBV7-2 and TRBJ1-3, with 8 bases matching TRBD1. The CDR3 is 19 residues long. Germline V gives CDR1 SGHTA, CDR2 FQGNSA. The junction had 12 bases not matched to a gene; V was cut back by 2 bases and J by 0 bases.

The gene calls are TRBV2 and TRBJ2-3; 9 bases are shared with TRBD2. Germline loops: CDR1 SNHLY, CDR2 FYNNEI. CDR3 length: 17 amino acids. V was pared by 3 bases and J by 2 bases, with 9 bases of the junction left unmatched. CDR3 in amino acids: CASSDPGLASNTDTQYF. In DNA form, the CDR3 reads TGTGCCAGCAGTGATCCGGGACTAGCTTCAAACACAGATACGCAGTATTTT. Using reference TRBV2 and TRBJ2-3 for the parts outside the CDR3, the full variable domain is EPEVTQTPSHQVTQMGQEVILRCVPISNHLYFYWYRQILGQKVEFLVSFYNNEISEKSEIFDDQFSVERPDGSNFTLKIRSTKLEDSAMYFCASSDPGLASNTDTQYFGPGTRLTVL.

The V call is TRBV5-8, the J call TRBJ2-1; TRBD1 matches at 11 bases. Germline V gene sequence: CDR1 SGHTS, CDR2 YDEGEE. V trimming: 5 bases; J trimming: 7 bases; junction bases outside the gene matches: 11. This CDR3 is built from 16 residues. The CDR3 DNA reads TGTGCCAGCAGAACGTCTCCGGGACAGGGGGTAAATGAGCAGTTCTTC. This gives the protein CASRTSPGQGVNEQFF. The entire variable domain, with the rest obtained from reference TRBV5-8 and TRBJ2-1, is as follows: EAGVTQSPTHLIKTRGQQATLRCSPISGHTSVYWYQQALGLGLQFLLWYDEGEERNRGNFPPRFSGRQFPNYSSELNVNALELEDSALYLCASRTSPGQGVNEQFFGPGTRLTVL.

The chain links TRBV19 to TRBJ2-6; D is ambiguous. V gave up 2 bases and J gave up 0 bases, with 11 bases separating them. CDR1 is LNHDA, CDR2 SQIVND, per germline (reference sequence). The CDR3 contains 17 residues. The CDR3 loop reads CASSIRGRSSGANVLTF. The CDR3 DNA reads TGTGCCAGTAGTATAAGAGGCAGGAGCTCTGGGGCCAACGTCCTGACTTTC.

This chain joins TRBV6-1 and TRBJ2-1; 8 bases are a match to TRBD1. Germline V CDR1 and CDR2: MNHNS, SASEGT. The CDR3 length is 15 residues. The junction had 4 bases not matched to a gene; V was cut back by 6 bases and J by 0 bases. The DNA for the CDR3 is TGTGCCAGCAGGGGGGACAGGTCCTCCTACAATGAGCAGTTCTTC. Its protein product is CASRGDRSSYNEQFF.

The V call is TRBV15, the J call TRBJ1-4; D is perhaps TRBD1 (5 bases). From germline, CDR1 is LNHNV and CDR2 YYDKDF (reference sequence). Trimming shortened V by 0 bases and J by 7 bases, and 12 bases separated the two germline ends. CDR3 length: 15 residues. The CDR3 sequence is CATSREGESFEKLFF. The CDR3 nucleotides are TGTGCCACCAGCAGAGAGGGGGAATCTTTTGAAAAACTGTTTTTT.

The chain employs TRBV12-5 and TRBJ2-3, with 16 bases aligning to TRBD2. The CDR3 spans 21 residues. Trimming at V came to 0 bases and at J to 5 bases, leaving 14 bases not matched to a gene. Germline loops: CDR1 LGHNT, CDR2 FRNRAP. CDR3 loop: CASGLVQLGLAGGDFRDTQYF. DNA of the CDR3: TGTGCTAGTGGTTTGGTACAGTTGGGACTAGCGGGAGGGGATTTTAGAGATACGCAGTATTTT.

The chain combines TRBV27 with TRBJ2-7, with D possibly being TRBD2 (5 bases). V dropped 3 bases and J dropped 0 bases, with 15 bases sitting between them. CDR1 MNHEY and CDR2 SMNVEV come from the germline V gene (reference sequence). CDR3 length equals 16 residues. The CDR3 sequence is CASSFDERTFSYEQYF. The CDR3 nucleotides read TGTGCCAGCAGTTTCGATGAGCGGACGTTCTCCTACGAGCAGTACTTC.

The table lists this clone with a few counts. The CDR3 loop is CAWSKLSYEQYF. Written as DNA, the CDR3 is TGTGCCTGGAGTAAGCTGTCCTACGAGCAGTACTTC. The V and J genes are TRBV30 and TRBJ2-7; no definite D call. The CDR3 is 12 amino acids. Germline V gene data show CDR1 as GTSNPN and CDR2 as SVGIG (reference sequence). V shed 2 bases and J shed 1 base, with 6 bases lying between them.

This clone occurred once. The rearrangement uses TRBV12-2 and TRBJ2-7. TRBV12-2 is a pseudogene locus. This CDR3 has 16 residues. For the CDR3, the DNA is TGTGCAAGTCGCTTAAAGCATCGGCCGTGGACCTACGAGCAGTACTTC. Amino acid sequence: CASRLKHRPWTYEQYF.